These 23 T cell receptor beta chains were all obtained from the same sample, sequenced in a study of cytomegalovirus exposure and HLA in healthy donors. Amplification used 60 Vbeta primers and 13 Jbeta primers. Method: immunoSEQ multiplex PCR; TCRdb's copy keeps in-frame clones and lacks some. The sample includes over 95,000 clones, 76% of them seen just once. The specimen sequenced was PBMCs. These receptors all stem from a man in his forties in good health and CMV-seronegative.

This clone was seen more than once but under ten times. This chain uses TRBV30 with TRBJ2-7; 9 bases match TRBD1. This CDR3 spans 12 amino acids. CDR1 is GTSNPN, CDR2 SVGIG, per germline (reference sequence). V trimming: 6 bases; J trimming: 7 bases; junction bases outside the gene matches: 7. The CDR3 reads CACGDRVREQYF. CDR3 nucleotide sequence: TGTGCCTGCGGGGACAGGGTGCGAGAGCAGTACTTC.

The rearrangement uses TRBV7-6 and TRBJ2-7, with a possible D match to TRBD1 (6 bases). The germline V and J ends were trimmed by 4 bases and 7 bases, with 14 bases remaining between them. The CDR3 loop spans 13 amino acids. Germline lookup yields CDR1 SGHVS and CDR2 FNYEAQ. The CDR3 reads CASSSTERGEQYF. CDR3 DNA: TGTGCCAGCAGCTCGACAGAAAGGGGGGAGCAGTACTTC.

The chain couples TRBV7-9 to TRBJ1-1; TRBD1 agrees at 8 bases. The CDR3 sequence is 14 residues long. V dropped 0 bases and J dropped 12; count of bases not matched to a gene: 9. Germline CDR1 SEHNR, CDR2 FQNEAQ (reference sequence). The DNA of the CDR3 is TGTGCCAGCAGCTTAGCCAGGGAGGACAGGGTTACTTTCTTT. Translating gives CASSLAREDRVTFF.

The V and J genes are TRBV5-3 and TRBJ2-7; D is possibly TRBD1 (6 bases). TRBV5-3 qualifies as an ORF whose function is uncertain. The CDR3 spans 16 residues. Between the trimmed V and J ends, which lost 4 bases and 9 bases, there was a span of 26 bases. The chain's CDR3 is CARSPYYRVCENRQYF. The CDR3 DNA reads TGTGCCAGAAGCCCATATTACAGGGTTTGCGAAAACCGGCAGTACTTC.

The chain recombines TRBV4-1 with TRBJ2-7; tentative D call: TRBD2 (5 bases). The CDR3 loop spans 14 amino acids. Trimming took off 1 base at V and 1 base at J, with 8 bases between the two ends. Germline CDR1 MGHRA, CDR2 YSYEKL. The CDR3 nucleotides are TGCGCCAGCAGCCAAGTCGGGGTGTCCTACGAGCAGTACTTC. This translates into CASSQVGVSYEQYF.

The chain combines TRBV4-3 with TRBJ1-1; D is perhaps TRBD1 (6 bases). The CDR3 totals 13 residues. The germline V and J ends were trimmed by 4 bases and 10 bases, with 16 bases remaining between them. Germline CDR1 is LGHNA and CDR2 is YSLEER. In DNA form, the CDR3 reads TGCGCCAGCAGCCCCCAAGATCGGACAGCAGCTTTCTTT. Translation gives CASSPQDRTAAFF.

The chain carries TRBV10-2 and TRBJ2-5, with 7 bases matching TRBD2. The CDR3 is made up of 14 amino acids. V shed 0 bases, J shed 4 bases, and the junction held 2 bases outside the gene matches. CDR1 and CDR2 from the germline V gene are WSHSY and SAAADI. The CDR3 is CASSESRGRETQYF. The CDR3 DNA sequence: TGCGCCAGCAGTGAGTCCCGCGGGAGAGAGACCCAGTACTTC.

The CDR3 coding sequence is TGTGCCAGCTCACCACCGGCCTCCCTGCCAGCGTCCCCTGGAAACACCATATATTTT. Translating it yields CASSPPASLPASPGNTIYF. The V gene is TRBV18, the J gene TRBJ1-3; D is ambiguous. The V gene lost 0 bases and the J gene lost 2 bases, with 20 bases spanning the gap. Germline values: CDR1 KGHSH, CDR2 LQKENI. The CDR3 covers 19 residues.

The chain joins TRBV6-1 to TRBJ2-1; 8 bases match TRBD2. The germline V gene has CDR1 MNHNS and CDR2 SASEGT. The CDR3 runs 15 residues. V gave up 1 base and J gave up 8 bases; unmatched junction bases: 7. The CDR3 bases are TGTGCCAGCAGTGAAGGATGGGCGGGAGGCGATGAGCAGTTCTTC. It codes for CASSEGWAGGDEQFF.

A single count supports this clone. A junction end diverges from the germline sequence, so it may reflect a read error. In nucleotides, the CDR3 is TGTTCCAGCAGCCCGTTAAACTATGGCTACACCTTC. This codes for CSSSPLNYGYTF. The chain couples TRBV7-9 to TRBJ1-2; D gene unclear. This CDR3 comprises 12 residues. From germline, CDR1 is SEHNR and CDR2 FQNEAQ (reference sequence). Full variable domain (rest looked up from reference TRBV7-9 and TRBJ1-2): DTGVSQNPRHKITKRGQNVTFRCDPISEHNRLYWYRQTLGQGPEFLTYFQNEAQLEKSRLLSDRFSAERPKGSFSTLEIQRTEQGDSAMYLCSSSPLNYGYTFGSGTRLTVV.

The V call is TRBV7-8, the J call TRBJ1-2; D is ambiguous. The CDR3 has 15 amino acids. Germline-derived CDR1 and CDR2 are SGHVS and FQNEAQ. V shed 5 bases and J shed 3 bases, with 16 bases lying between them. The DNA for the CDR3 is TGTGCCAGCAGCCCGAGATCAATACCTGACTATGGCTACACCTTC. This sequence encodes CASSPRSIPDYGYTF.

The rearrangement joins TRBV2 to TRBJ2-1; TRBD1 matches 9 bases. V was clipped by 11 bases and J by 6 bases; unmatched bases: 11. CDR1 SNHLY and CDR2 FYNNEI come from the germline V gene. This CDR3 is 14 amino acids long. CDR3 DNA sequence: TGTGCCGGCTTGGACAGGGGCGTGAGCAATGAGCAGTTCTTC. As protein: CAGLDRGVSNEQFF.

The rearrangement uses TRBV28 and TRBJ2-7; 7 bases map to TRBD1. The CDR3 spans 15 residues. With 5 bases clipped from V and 7 bases from J, the junction kept 14 bases outside the gene matches. CDR1 and CDR2 (germline): MDHEN, SYDVKM. CDR3 in DNA: TGTGCCAGCAGTGAGACAGGGTCTATGGTGGGGGAGCAGTACTTC. It is translated as CASSETGSMVGEQYF.

The CDR3: CAWDTGGQTGQYF. The CDR3 DNA sequence: TGTGCCTGGGATACCGGGGGGCAGACCGGGCAGTACTTC. J is TRBJ2-7 and V is TRBV30; possible D gene TRBD2, 7 bases. Trimming cost V 5 bases and J 9 bases, with 20 bases left between them. The CDR3 length is 13 residues. The germline gives CDR1 GTSNPN, CDR2 SVGIG (reference sequence).

J is TRBJ2-1 and V is TRBV6-1, with D uncertain. The ends were cut back, 0 bases at V and 2 bases at J, with 17 bases in the middle. This CDR3 is 18 amino acids long. CDR1 MNHNS and CDR2 SASEGT come from the germline V gene. The CDR3 protein is CASSEAPVLPFTYNEQFF. The DNA of the CDR3 is TGTGCCAGCAGTGAAGCGCCGGTACTACCCTTTACCTACAATGAGCAGTTCTTC.

This clone was seen a few times. V and J are TRBV5-8 and TRBJ1-1, with D possibly matching TRBD1 (6 bases). Germline V gene sequence: CDR1 SGHTS, CDR2 YDEGEE. V gave up 2 bases and J gave up 10 bases, with 12 bases separating them. CDR3 length: 12 amino acids. This chain's CDR3 is CASSFTGRGAFF. The CDR3 DNA reads TGTGCCAGCAGCTTCACAGGGAGGGGAGCTTTCTTT.

The V call is TRBV7-2, the J call TRBJ2-7, with D tentatively TRBD1 (7 bases). The CDR3 totals 14 residues. Germline V gene data show CDR1 as SGHTA and CDR2 as FQGNSA. With 5 bases removed from V and 6 bases from J, the gap between germline ends came to 17 bases. The CDR3 DNA sequence: TGTGCCAGCAGCGCGGGACAGATGCCTGCCGAGCAGTACTTC. Translation: CASSAGQMPAEQYF.

In regard to this clone: The sample holds other DNA sequences that translate to the same CDR3. This sequence joins TRBV18 and TRBJ1-1, with D possibly being TRBD1 (5 bases). V shed 2 bases and J shed 1 base, with 8 bases lying between them. CDR1 and CDR2 (germline): KGHSH, LQKENI. The CDR3 sequence is 14 residues long. This chain's CDR3 is CASSPTGGNTEAFF. In nucleotides, the CDR3 is TGTGCCAGCTCACCAACGGGGGGGAACACTGAAGCTTTCTTT.

This clone was recorded only once. The rearrangement links TRBV5-1 to TRBJ2-5, with TRBD2 identical over 7 bases. Trimming cost V 7 bases and J 2 bases; bases outside gene matches: 2. Germline V gene data show CDR1 as SGHRS and CDR2 as YFSETQ. The CDR3 consists of 12 residues. CDR3 DNA: TGCGCCAGCCGGCGGGAGCAAGAGACCCAGTACTTC. It specifies CASRREQETQYF.

The rearrangement uses TRBV6-4 and TRBJ2-1; no clear D. The germline V and J ends were trimmed by 2 bases and 2 bases, with 10 bases remaining between them. This CDR3 has 15 residues. Germline CDR1 and CDR2: MRHNA and SNTAGT. In DNA, the CDR3 is TGTGCCAGCAGTGACGGAAATAGCCCCTACAATGAGCAGTTCTTC. This codes for CASSDGNSPYNEQFF.

This clone was seen a handful of times. This chain uses TRBV6-1 with TRBJ2-1; 10 bases match TRBD1. V lost 7 bases to trimming and J lost 9 bases; unmatched junction nucleotides: 12. CDR3 length equals 15 residues. Germline V gives CDR1 MNHNS, CDR2 SASEGT. In nucleotides, the CDR3 is TGTGCCAGCACCCTCGAGGGGACAGGGGCCTTTGAGCAGTTCTTC. This sequence encodes CASTLEGTGAFEQFF.

The CDR3 bases are TGTGCCAGCAGCCCCCCTGACAGGGGAGGTTACGAGCAGTACTTC. The encoded protein is CASSPPDRGGYEQYF. The rearrangement uses TRBV7-2 and TRBJ2-7, with 8 bases lining up with TRBD1. The ends lost 5 bases at V and 4 bases at J; junction bases unmatched: 10. The CDR3 totals 15 residues. Looked up from germline, CDR1 is SGHTA and CDR2 is FQGNSA. The whole variable domain, remainder taken from reference TRBV7-2 and TRBJ2-7, is GAGVSQSPSNKVTEKGKDVELRCDPISGHTALYWYRQSLGQGLEFLIYFQGNSAPDKSGLPSDRFSAERTGGSVSTLTIQRTQQEDSAVYLCASSPPDRGGYEQYFGPGTRLTVT.

This chain uses TRBV5-1 with TRBJ2-1, with a tentative D call TRBD1 (7 bases). The CDR3 has 15 residues. Germline V gene lookup returns CDR1 SGHRS and CDR2 YFSETQ. Trimming removed 5 bases at V and 2 bases at J, with 14 bases between. The CDR3 DNA sequence: TGCGCCAGCAGGAGCGGAGGGGGCGCCTACAATGAGCAGTTCTTC. Translated: CASRSGGGAYNEQFF.